This TCR beta chain derives from a study of cytomegalovirus exposure and HLA in healthy donors. Whole-study results and caveats: Common viral pathogens seemed to be connected with several of the most significant clusters, according to a later analysis.

Amplification used 60 Vbeta primers and 13 Jbeta primers. Measured with immunoSEQ multiplex PCR; TCRdb has only the in-frame clones, and not every one. Among roughly 150,000 clones listed, 70% to 90% were seen once. On this clone itself: No antigen is known for it.

The origin of this receptor is a woman aged 18-29 years in good health and CMV-seronegative. The material sequenced was PBMCs.

As DNA, the CDR3 is TGTGCCAGCAGCCAGGAGGGGGCGACGTCTGGCTACACCTTC. It specifies CASSQEGATSGYTF. The chain couples TRBV14 to TRBJ1-2; 7 positions match TRBD1. The CDR3 has 14 residues. J gave up 7 bases and V 3 bases, and 8 bases lay outside the gene matches. Germline CDR1 reads SGHDN; CDR2 reads FVKESK. Using reference TRBV14 and TRBJ1-2 for the parts outside the CDR3, the full variable domain is EAGVTQFPSHSVIEKGQTVTLRCDPISGHDNLYWYRRVMGKEIKFLLHFVKESKQDESGMPNNRFLAERTGGTYSTLKVQPAELEDSGVYFCASSQEGATSGYTFGSGTRLTVV.